These 30 T cell receptor beta chains came from one sample sequenced in a study of pediatric ulcerative colitis. Rectal tissue came from one to two pinch biopsies taken at colonoscopy. Clones were read by immunoSEQ multiplex PCR, and TCRdb kept only the in-frame ones, dropping some. This sample has 30,000 to 35,000 clones; about three quarters occur once, and the top ten carry around 0.96%. The sequenced sample was gut tissue. The receptors derive from a boy between 10 and 17 years old with mild ulcerative colitis.

This clone appeared a single time. The gene calls are TRBV7-8 and TRBJ2-2; D unresolved. CDR1 SGHVS and CDR2 FQNEAQ come from the germline V gene. Between the trimmed V and J ends, which lost 0 bases and 7 bases, there was a span of 18 bases. The CDR3 is made up of 17 amino acids. The CDR3 protein is CASSLATTRHSGGELFF. DNA for the CDR3: TGTGCCAGCAGCTTAGCTACCACCCGACATTCGGGCGGGGAGCTGTTTTTT.

This clone came up once. CDR3 sequence (DNA): TGTGCCAGCAGTGAAGCAGCGACAGTAAACTATGGCTACACCTTC. It is translated as CASSEAATVNYGYTF. The V call is TRBV6-1, the J call TRBJ1-2; perhaps TRBD1 as D (5 bases). Germline CDR1 and CDR2: MNHNS and SASEGT. Trimming shortened V by 0 bases and J by 2 bases, and 10 bases separated the two germline ends. The CDR3 is 15 residues long.

The chain employs TRBV5-1 and TRBJ2-1, with 7 bases that match TRBD1. From germline, CDR1 is SGHRS and CDR2 YFSETQ. CDR3 size: 18 residues. The trim removed 0 bases at V and 2 bases at J, leaving 11 bases unmatched. CDR3 coding DNA: TGCGCCAGCAGCTTGGTCTTTAATAGACAGGGTACCTACAATGAGCAGTTCTTC. Translating it yields CASSLVFNRQGTYNEQFF.

The chain joins TRBV6-5 to TRBJ2-3; D is uncertain. This CDR3 has 16 amino acids. V was shortened by 0 bases and J by 1 base, with 11 bases between the two germline ends. Germline V gives CDR1 MNHEY, CDR2 SVGAGI. CDR3 sequence (DNA): TGTGCCAGCAGTTACTCGATCCACACGGGCACAGATACGCAGTATTTT. Its translation is CASSYSIHTGTDTQYF.

The chain has TRBV5-1 and TRBJ1-3; D is uncertain. Trimming cost V 0 bases and J 2 bases, with 9 bases left between them. This CDR3 is built from 15 residues. Germline CDR1 SGHRS, CDR2 YFSETQ. CDR3 amino acids: CASSLDWETGNTIYF. The CDR3, as DNA: TGCGCCAGCAGCTTGGACTGGGAAACTGGAAACACCATATATTTT.

This clone showed up just once. V and J are TRBV5-6 and TRBJ1-2, with TRBD1 matching over 10 bases. The CDR3 extends over 13 amino acids. The V gene's germline CDR1 is SGHDT and CDR2 YYEEEE. Trimming cost V 7 bases and J 4 bases; bases outside gene matches: 4. The CDR3, as DNA: TGTGCCAGCGCCGGGACAGGGGTCTATGGCTACACCTTC. Protein: CASAGTGVYGYTF.

The chain couples TRBV6-1 to TRBJ2-7; no reliable D call. The ends were cut back, 0 bases at V and 2 bases at J, with 11 bases in the middle. The CDR3 consists of 15 residues. The V gene's germline CDR1 is MNHNS and CDR2 SASEGT. CDR3 in DNA: TGTGCCAGCAGTGAAGCTGGGGTTGGGGCCTACGAGCAGTACTTC. Amino acid sequence: CASSEAGVGAYEQYF.

The gene calls are TRBV5-1 and TRBJ1-2; D call uncertain. This CDR3 is 14 amino acids long. Looked up from germline, CDR1 is SGHRS and CDR2 is YFSETQ. V lost 4 bases and J lost 5, with 15 bases in between. CDR3 in DNA: TGCGCCAGCAGCCCAGCGGGCCCGACGTATGGCTACACCTTC. Translation gives CASSPAGPTYGYTF.

This clone was recorded a few times. The CDR3 sequence: CASSFLGSEGGYTF. In nucleotides, the CDR3 is TGTGCCAGCAGTTTTTTAGGGTCCGAGGGTGGCTACACCTTC. V usage is TRBV27 and J usage is TRBJ1-2; D is uncertain. Germline values: CDR1 MNHEY, CDR2 SMNVEV (reference sequence). This CDR3 region has 14 residues. Trimming removed 3 bases from V and 7 bases from J, with 15 bases in between.

The gene calls are TRBV5-1 and TRBJ2-2; 8 bases are a match to TRBD2. Unmatched junction bases numbered 11, after V lost 4 bases and J lost 0 bases. Per the germline V gene, CDR1 is SGHRS and CDR2 is YFSETQ. This CDR3 has 18 amino acids. The CDR3 DNA reads as TGCGCCAGCAGCCGATTATGGGAAGCGGGGGCGAACACCGGGGAGCTGTTTTTT. Amino acid sequence: CASSRLWEAGANTGELFF.

The chain has TRBV6-1 and TRBJ2-3, with a tentative D call TRBD1 (6 bases). The V end lost 6 bases, the J end lost 6 bases, and 13 bases lay between the germline ends. This CDR3 comprises 13 residues. The germline CDR1 and CDR2 sequences are MNHNS and SASEGT. CDR3 amino acids: CASRFRQGDTQYF. The CDR3 DNA reads TGTGCCAGCAGATTTCGGCAGGGGGATACGCAGTATTTT.

This clone was seen once. The chain couples TRBV7-9 to TRBJ1-2, with D uncertain. Trimming stripped 5 bases from V and 6 bases from J, with 16 bases between. CDR3 length: 14 amino acids. The germline V gene has CDR1 SEHNR and CDR2 FQNEAQ (reference sequence). The CDR3 DNA follows: TGTGCCAGCAGCCCCGATCGGAAGAAGGATGGCTACACCTTC. Protein: CASSPDRKKDGYTF.

The rearrangement links TRBV30 to TRBJ2-2; a possible D gene is TRBD1 (6 bases). Trimming left V 1 base short and J 4 bases short, with 10 bases between. CDR3 length equals 14 residues. CDR1 and CDR2 (germline): GTSNPN, SVGIG (reference sequence). Written as DNA, the CDR3 is TGTGCCTGGAGTGGGACAGTTACCACCGGGGAGCTGTTTTTT. This codes for CAWSGTVTTGELFF. Variable domain in full (rest from reference TRBV30 and TRBJ2-2): SQTIHQWPATLVQPVGSPLSLECTVEGTSNPNLYWYRQAAGRGLQLLFYSVGIGQISSEVPQNLSASRPQDRQFILSSKKLLLSDSGFYLCAWSGTVTTGELFFGEGSRLTVL.

In its sample, this clone was seen once. The genes are TRBV10-3 and TRBJ1-2; 9 nucleotides agree with TRBD1. V shed 2 bases and J 7 bases; nucleotides not matched to a gene: 11. The CDR3 is made up of 16 amino acids. Germline values: CDR1 ENHRY, CDR2 SYGVKD. The CDR3 protein is CAISEMGTGLNPGYTF. For the CDR3, the DNA is TGTGCCATCAGTGAGATGGGGACAGGGTTGAATCCTGGCTACACCTTC.

This rearrangement joins TRBV21-1 to TRBJ2-7; the D call in the table, TRBD2, was not verified against the DNA. TRBV21-1 is shown as a pseudogene. The CDR3 runs to 18 residues. The CDR3 sequence is CASSKFLLAGGSSYEQYF. CDR3 nucleotides: TGTGCCAGCAGCAAGTTTTTACTAGCGGGGGGGAGCTCCTACGAGCAGTACTTC.

The gene calls are TRBV6-1 and TRBJ1-5; possibly TRBD1 for D (5 bases). Germline V CDR1 and CDR2: MNHNS, SASEGT. With 3 bases removed from V and 9 bases from J, the gap between germline ends came to 15 bases. There are 14 residues in the CDR3. In DNA, the CDR3 is TGTGCCAGCAGTGATGGGACGTCGTACCGGCCCCAGCATTTT. The encoded protein is CASSDGTSYRPQHF.

The V gene is TRBV11-3, the J gene TRBJ1-2; 9 positions match TRBD1. Trimming at V came to 1 base and at J to 5 bases, leaving 14 bases not matched to a gene. Germline values: CDR1 SGHNT, CDR2 YENEEA. This CDR3 has 18 residues. DNA for the CDR3: TGTGCCAGCAGCTTAGGGTACAGGGGGCAGAACCCCTGGTATGGCTACACCTTC. Translated: CASSLGYRGQNPWYGYTF.

J is TRBJ2-7 and V is TRBV2; TRBD2 is a possible D gene (5 bases). This CDR3 region has 12 residues. Germline values: CDR1 SNHLY, CDR2 FYNNEI. V lost 4 bases and J 3 bases, leaving 7 bases between the germline ends. The DNA of the CDR3 is TGTGCCAGCAGTGCGGGGATCTACGAGCAGTACTTC. This gives the protein CASSAGIYEQYF.

This chain connects TRBV6-1 to TRBJ2-5; the match to TRBD2 covers 12 bases. This CDR3 contains 14 residues. The junction had 3 bases not matched to a gene; V was cut back by 6 bases and J by 4 bases. The germline CDR1 and CDR2 sequences are MNHNS and SASEGT. The CDR3 protein is CASSLAGGLETQYF. The CDR3 bases are TGTGCCAGCAGCCTAGCGGGGGGGTTAGAGACCCAGTACTTC.

This chain connects TRBV27 to TRBJ1-3; possible D gene TRBD1, 5 bases. Germline lookup yields CDR1 MNHEY and CDR2 SMNVEV (reference sequence). V was clipped by 6 bases and J by 7 bases, with 19 bases between them. The CDR3 is made up of 15 amino acids. CDR3 in DNA: TGTGCCAGCAGCTTGGGACGAGTTCTTGGTAACACCATATATTTT. Protein sequence: CASSLGRVLGNTIYF.

This chain connects TRBV5-1 to TRBJ2-1, with a possible D match to TRBD1 (5 bases). In germline, CDR1 is SGHRS, CDR2 YFSETQ. Trimming shortened V by 5 bases and J by 12 bases, and 18 bases separated the two germline ends. CDR3 length: 13 residues. The DNA of the CDR3 is TGCGCCAGCAGTCTTGGCCAGGACACGTCGCAGTTCTTC. This gives the protein CASSLGQDTSQFF.

CDR3 coding DNA: TGTGCCAGCAGCCGAGGTCCAGGGTTGGGAAACACTGAAGCTTTCTTT. Translating it yields CASSRGPGLGNTEAFF. This chain connects TRBV11-2 to TRBJ1-1; a weak D match, TRBD1 (5 bases). Per germline, CDR1 SGHAT and CDR2 FQNNGV. V was shortened by 5 bases and J by 2 bases, with 18 bases between the two germline ends. The CDR3 loop spans 16 amino acids.

The rearrangement joins TRBV5-1 to TRBJ1-1; the D is unclear. Per the germline V gene, CDR1 is SGHRS and CDR2 is YFSETQ. The CDR3 extends over 14 amino acids. The V and J ends lost 4 bases and 1 base respectively, with 11 bases between them. The CDR3 reads CASSGGSPNTEAFF. CDR3 sequence (DNA): TGCGCCAGCAGCGGAGGTTCCCCGAACACTGAAGCTTTCTTT.

This clone has more than one count but fewer than ten. J is TRBJ1-3 and V is TRBV19; D remains unclear. Germline V gene lookup returns CDR1 LNHDA and CDR2 SQIVND (reference sequence). The CDR3 extends over 15 amino acids. V dropped 0 bases and J dropped 2 bases, with 8 bases sitting between them. CDR3 protein: CASSIDAVTGNTIYF. As DNA, the CDR3 is TGTGCCAGTAGTATAGACGCGGTTACTGGAAACACCATATATTTT.

The J gene is TRBJ2-1, the V gene TRBV9; a weak D match, TRBD1 (5 bases). V was shortened by 7 bases and J by 1 base, with 15 bases between the two germline ends. Germline CDR1 reads SGDLS; CDR2 reads YYNGEE. This CDR3 spans 15 amino acids. Here the CDR3 reads CASSVGAESYNEQFF. The CDR3 nucleotides read TGTGCCAGCTCCGTTGGGGCCGAGTCCTACAATGAGCAGTTCTTC. Variable domain in full (rest from reference TRBV9 and TRBJ2-1): DSGVTQTPKHLITATGQRVTLRCSPRSGDLSVYWYQQSLDQGLQFLIQYYNGEERAKGNILERFSAQQFPDLHSELNLSSLELGDSALYFCASSVGAESYNEQFFGPGTRLTVL.

In this sample, this clone turned up a few times. The V call is TRBV9, the J call TRBJ1-6; D perhaps matches TRBD1 (6 bases). This CDR3 is built from 15 residues. Trimming took 1 base from V and 7 from J, leaving 12 bases between them. CDR1 is SGDLS and CDR2 is YYNGEE in the germline V gene. Written as DNA, the CDR3 is TGTGCCAGCAGCGTACGGACAGATCGAAATTCACCCCTCCACTTT. Translated: CASSVRTDRNSPLHF.

The chain links TRBV15 to TRBJ2-7, with TRBD2 identical over 12 bases. The CDR3 has 16 residues. Germline trimming cut 2 bases from V and 7 bases from J; bases unmatched to any gene: 9. Germline V gene sequence: CDR1 LNHNV, CDR2 YYDKDF (reference sequence). The CDR3, as DNA: TGTGCCACCAGCAGAAGACTAGCGGGGGCCCTTGTGGAGCAGTACTTC. Translated: CATSRRLAGALVEQYF.

This clone appeared once. The chain uses TRBV2 and TRBJ1-4; unclear D gene. CDR3 length: 13 residues. The V end lost 5 bases, the J end lost 8 bases, and 12 bases lay between the germline ends. CDR1 is SNHLY, CDR2 FYNNEI, per germline. DNA for the CDR3: TGTGCCAGCAGTCTAATAGGCGTCGAAAAACTGTTTTTT. This gives the protein CASSLIGVEKLFF.

This clone was detected once. This chain uses TRBV7-2 with TRBJ2-7; D tentatively reads TRBD1 or TRBD2 (5 bases each). V dropped 10 bases and J dropped 2 bases, with 27 bases sitting between them. The CDR3 runs to 17 residues. From germline, CDR1 is SGHTA and CDR2 FQGNSA. The CDR3 spells CATTGTQRPLSPYEQYF. The DNA for the CDR3 is TGTGCCACTACTGGGACCCAACGGCCCTTGTCCCCCTACGAGCAGTACTTC.

The chain combines TRBV7-9 with TRBJ2-2, with D unclear. V was pared by 3 bases and J by 4 bases, with 15 bases between. CDR3 size: 16 residues. Germline CDR1 is SEHNR and CDR2 is FQNEAQ (reference sequence). The CDR3 protein is CASSFPTKRGTGELFF. The CDR3 nucleotides are TGTGCCAGCAGCTTCCCGACCAAACGAGGCACCGGGGAGCTGTTTTTT.